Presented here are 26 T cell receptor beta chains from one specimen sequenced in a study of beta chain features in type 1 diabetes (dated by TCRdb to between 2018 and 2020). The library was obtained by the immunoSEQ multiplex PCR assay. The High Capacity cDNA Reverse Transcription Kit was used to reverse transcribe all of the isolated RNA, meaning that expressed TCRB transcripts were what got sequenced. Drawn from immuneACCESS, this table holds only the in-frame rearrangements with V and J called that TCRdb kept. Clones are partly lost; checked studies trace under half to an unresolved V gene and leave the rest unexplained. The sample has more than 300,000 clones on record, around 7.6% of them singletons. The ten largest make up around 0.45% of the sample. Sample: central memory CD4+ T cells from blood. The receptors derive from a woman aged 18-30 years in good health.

CDR3 in DNA: TGTGCCAGCAGTTTGCGTAGCGGGGGTCAAGAGACCCAGTACTTC. It yields the protein CASSLRSGGQETQYF. This rearrangement joins TRBV28 to TRBJ2-5, with 9 nucleotides matching TRBD2. V lost 3 bases, J lost 2 bases, and 4 bases stayed unmatched. This CDR3 is built from 15 residues. Germline assignment: CDR1 MDHEN and CDR2 SYDVKM.

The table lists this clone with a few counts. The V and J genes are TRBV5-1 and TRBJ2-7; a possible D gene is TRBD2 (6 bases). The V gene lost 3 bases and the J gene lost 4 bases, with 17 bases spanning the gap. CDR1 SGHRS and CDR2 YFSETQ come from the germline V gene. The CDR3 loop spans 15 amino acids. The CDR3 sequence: CASSSGRPGGYEQYF. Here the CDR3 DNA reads TGCGCCAGCAGCTCTGGGCGCCCTGGGGGGTACGAGCAGTACTTC.

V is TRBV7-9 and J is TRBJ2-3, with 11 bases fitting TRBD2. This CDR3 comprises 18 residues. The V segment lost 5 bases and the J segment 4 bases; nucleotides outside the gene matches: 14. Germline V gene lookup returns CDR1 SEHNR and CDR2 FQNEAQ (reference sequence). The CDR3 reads CASSQPRGGLAGPDTQYF. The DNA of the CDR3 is TGTGCCAGCAGCCAACCCCGGGGAGGACTAGCGGGTCCAGATACGCAGTATTTT.

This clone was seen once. CDR3 in DNA: TGTGCCAGCAGCAGAGGACTAGCGGGAAGGGAGACCCAGTACTTC. Its protein product is CASSRGLAGRETQYF. The chain is built from TRBV11-3 and TRBJ2-5; TRBD2 matches at 12 bases. The length of the CDR3 is 15 residues. Germline trimming cut 5 bases from V and 5 bases from J; bases unmatched to any gene: 6. Germline CDR1 and CDR2: SGHNT and YENEEA.

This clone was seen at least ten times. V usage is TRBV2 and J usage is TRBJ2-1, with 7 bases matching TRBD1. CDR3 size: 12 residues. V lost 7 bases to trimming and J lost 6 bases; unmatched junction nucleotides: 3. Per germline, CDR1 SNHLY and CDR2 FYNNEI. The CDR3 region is CASNTGVNEQFF. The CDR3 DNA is TGTGCCAGCAACACAGGGGTCAATGAGCAGTTCTTC.

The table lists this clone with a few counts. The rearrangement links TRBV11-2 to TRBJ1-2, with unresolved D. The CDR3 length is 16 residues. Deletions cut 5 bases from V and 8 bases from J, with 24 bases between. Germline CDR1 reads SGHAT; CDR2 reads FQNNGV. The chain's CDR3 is CASSPTQNYGRRGYTF. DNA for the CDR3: TGTGCCAGCAGCCCAACGCAGAATTATGGCCGGCGGGGCTACACCTTC.

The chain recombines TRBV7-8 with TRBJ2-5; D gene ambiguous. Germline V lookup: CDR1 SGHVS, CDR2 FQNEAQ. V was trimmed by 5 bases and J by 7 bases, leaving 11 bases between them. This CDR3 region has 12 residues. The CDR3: CASSPERGTQYF. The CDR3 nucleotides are TGTGCCAGCAGCCCCGAACGTGGGACCCAGTACTTC.

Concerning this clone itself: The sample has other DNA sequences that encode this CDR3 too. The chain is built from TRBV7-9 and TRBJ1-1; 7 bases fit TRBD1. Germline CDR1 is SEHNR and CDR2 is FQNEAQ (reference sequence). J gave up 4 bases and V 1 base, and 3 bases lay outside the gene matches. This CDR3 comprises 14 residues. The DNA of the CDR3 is TGTGCCAGCAGCTTAGGACAGGGAAGCACTGAAGCTTTCTTT. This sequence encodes CASSLGQGSTEAFF.

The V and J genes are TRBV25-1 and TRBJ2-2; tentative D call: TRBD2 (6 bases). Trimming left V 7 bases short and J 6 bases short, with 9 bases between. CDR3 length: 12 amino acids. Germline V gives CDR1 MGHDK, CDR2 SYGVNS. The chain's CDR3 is CASKGRSGELFF. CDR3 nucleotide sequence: TGTGCCAGCAAAGGGAGGTCCGGGGAGCTGTTTTTT.

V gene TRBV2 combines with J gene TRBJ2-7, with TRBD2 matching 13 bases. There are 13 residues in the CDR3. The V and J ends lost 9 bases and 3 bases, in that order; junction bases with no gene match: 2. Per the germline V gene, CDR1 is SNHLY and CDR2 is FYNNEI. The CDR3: CASGLAGVYEQYF. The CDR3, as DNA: TGTGCCAGTGGACTAGCGGGAGTCTACGAGCAGTACTTC.

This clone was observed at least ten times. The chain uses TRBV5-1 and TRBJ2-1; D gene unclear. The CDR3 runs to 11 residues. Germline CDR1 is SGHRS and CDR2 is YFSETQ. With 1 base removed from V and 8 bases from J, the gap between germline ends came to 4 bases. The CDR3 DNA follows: TGCGCCAGCAGCTTGAGCTATGAGCAGTTCTTC. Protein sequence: CASSLSYEQFF.

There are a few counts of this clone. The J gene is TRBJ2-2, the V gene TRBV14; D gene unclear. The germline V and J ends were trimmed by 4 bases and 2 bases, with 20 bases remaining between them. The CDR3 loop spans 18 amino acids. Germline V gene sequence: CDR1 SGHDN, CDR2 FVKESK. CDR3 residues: CASSRDSFESSNTGELFF. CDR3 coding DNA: TGTGCCAGCAGCCGAGACTCTTTTGAGAGTTCAAACACCGGGGAGCTGTTTTTT.

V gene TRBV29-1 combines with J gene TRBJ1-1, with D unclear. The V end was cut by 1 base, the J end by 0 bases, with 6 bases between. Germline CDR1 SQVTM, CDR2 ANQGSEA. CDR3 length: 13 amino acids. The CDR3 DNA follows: TGCAGCGTTGAAGCGGACTTGAACACTGAAGCTTTCTTT. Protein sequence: CSVEADLNTEAFF.

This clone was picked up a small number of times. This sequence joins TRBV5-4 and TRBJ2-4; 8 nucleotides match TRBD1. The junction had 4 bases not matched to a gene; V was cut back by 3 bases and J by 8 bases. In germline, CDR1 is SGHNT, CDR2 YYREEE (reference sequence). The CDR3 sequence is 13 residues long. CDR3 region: CASSSQGADIQYF. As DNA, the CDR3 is TGTGCCAGCAGCTCGCAGGGGGCGGACATTCAGTACTTC.

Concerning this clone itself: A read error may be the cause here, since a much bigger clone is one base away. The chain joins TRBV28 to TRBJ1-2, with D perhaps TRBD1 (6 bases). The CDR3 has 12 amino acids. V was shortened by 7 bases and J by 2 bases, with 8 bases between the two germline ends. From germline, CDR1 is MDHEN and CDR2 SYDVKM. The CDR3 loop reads CASTDRNYGYTF. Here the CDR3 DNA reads TGTGCCAGCACCGACAGGAACTATGGCTACACCTTC.

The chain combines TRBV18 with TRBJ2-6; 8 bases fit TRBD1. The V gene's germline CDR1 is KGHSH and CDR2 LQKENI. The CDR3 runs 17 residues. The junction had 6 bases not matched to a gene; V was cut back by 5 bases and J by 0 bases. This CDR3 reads CASSTGQVRSGANVLTF. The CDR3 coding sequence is TGTGCCAGCTCAACGGGACAGGTCCGCTCTGGGGCCAACGTCCTGACTTTC.

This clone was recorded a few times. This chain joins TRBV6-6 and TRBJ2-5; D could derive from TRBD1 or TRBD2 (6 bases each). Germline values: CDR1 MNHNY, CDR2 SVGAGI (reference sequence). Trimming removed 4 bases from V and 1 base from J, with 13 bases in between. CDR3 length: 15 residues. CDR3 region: CASSFSGGGQETQYF. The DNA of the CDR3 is TGTGCCAGCAGTTTTTCCGGGGGCGGCCAAGAGACCCAGTACTTC.

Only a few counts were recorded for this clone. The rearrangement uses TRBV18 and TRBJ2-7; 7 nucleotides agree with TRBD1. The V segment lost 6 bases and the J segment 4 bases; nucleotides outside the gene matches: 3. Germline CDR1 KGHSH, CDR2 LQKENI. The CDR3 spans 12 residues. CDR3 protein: CASSDRAYEQYF. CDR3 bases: TGTGCCAGCTCCGACAGGGCTTACGAGCAGTACTTC.

CDR3 amino acids: CASSLVAGAGANEQFF. DNA of the CDR3: TGCGCCAGCAGCTTGGTAGCGGGAGCAGGGGCCAATGAGCAGTTCTTC. The gene calls are TRBV5-1 and TRBJ2-1, with TRBD2 matching over 9 bases. V gave up 0 bases and J gave up 6 bases; unmatched junction bases: 7. CDR1 and CDR2 (germline): SGHRS, YFSETQ. The CDR3 contains 16 residues.

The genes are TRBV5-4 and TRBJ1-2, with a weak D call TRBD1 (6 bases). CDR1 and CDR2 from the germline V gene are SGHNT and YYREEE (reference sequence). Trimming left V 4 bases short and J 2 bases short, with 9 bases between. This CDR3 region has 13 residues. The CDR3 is CASSKQGNYGYTF. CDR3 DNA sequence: TGTGCCAGCAGCAAACAGGGAAACTATGGCTACACCTTC.

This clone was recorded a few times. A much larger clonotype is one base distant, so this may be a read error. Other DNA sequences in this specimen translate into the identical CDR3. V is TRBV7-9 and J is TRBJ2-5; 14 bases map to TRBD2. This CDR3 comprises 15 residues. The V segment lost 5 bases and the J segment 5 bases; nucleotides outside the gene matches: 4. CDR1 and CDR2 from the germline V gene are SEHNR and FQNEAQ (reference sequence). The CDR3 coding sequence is TGTGCCAGCAGCCTGGGACTAGCGGGAGTGGAGACCCAGTACTTC. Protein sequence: CASSLGLAGVETQYF.

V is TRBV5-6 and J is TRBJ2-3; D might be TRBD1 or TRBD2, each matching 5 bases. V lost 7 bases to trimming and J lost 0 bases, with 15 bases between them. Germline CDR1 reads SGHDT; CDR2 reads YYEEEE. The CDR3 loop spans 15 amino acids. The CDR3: CASSWGRGSTDTQYF. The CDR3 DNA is TGTGCCAGCTCCTGGGGGAGAGGGAGCACAGATACGCAGTATTTT.

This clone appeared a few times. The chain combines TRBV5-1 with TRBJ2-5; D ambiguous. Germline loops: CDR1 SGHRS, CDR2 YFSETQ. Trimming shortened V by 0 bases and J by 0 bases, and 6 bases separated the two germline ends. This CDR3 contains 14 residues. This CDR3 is CASSLDRNQETQYF. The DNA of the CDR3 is TGCGCCAGCAGCTTGGACAGAAACCAAGAGACCCAGTACTTC.

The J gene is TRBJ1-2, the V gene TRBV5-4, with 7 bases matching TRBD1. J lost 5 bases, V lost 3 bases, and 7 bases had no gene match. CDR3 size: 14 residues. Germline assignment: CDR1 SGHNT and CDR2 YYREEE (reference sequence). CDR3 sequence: CASSWDSQHYGYTF. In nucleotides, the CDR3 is TGTGCCAGCAGCTGGGACAGCCAGCATTATGGCTACACCTTC.

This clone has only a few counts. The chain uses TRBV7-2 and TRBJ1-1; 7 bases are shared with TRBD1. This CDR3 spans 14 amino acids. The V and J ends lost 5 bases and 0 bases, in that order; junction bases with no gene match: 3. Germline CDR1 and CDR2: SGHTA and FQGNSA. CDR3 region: CASSRQGLNTEAFF. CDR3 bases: TGTGCCAGCAGCAGACAGGGATTGAACACTGAAGCTTTCTTT.

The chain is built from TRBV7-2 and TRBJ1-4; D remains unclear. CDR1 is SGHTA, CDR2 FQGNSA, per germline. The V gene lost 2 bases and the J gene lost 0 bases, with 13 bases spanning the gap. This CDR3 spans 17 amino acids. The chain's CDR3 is CASSLYAGFATNEKLFF. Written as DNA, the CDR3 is TGTGCCAGCAGCTTATACGCCGGATTTGCAACTAATGAAAAACTGTTTTTT.